The present T cell receptor beta chain was sequenced within a study of cytomegalovirus exposure and HLA in healthy donors (TCRdb year 2017). For context, the study as a whole: An earlier analysis of approximately 550 of the donors reported 250 to 300 Gb of sequence data and some 120 million unique TCR beta sequences from about 180 million T cells. Approximately 300 gigabases of sequencing data and around 88 million unique TCR sequences made up an early release that covered approximately 700 HLA-typed donors. The genetic ancestry cluster associated with self-reported Caucasian donors included around 76% of the roughly 380 genotyped donors. The study was designed to test whether signatures of past pathogen exposure could be identified by cataloging public T cell receptors. The study profiled the T cell repertoires of fewer than 850 subjects by immunosequencing and related them to cytomegalovirus serostatus. Along with the approximately 650-subject first cohort, a separate validation cohort of over a hundred different subjects was used. The study combined high-throughput TCR immunosequencing, statistical association of individual TCRs with disease status, and machine learning to predict cytomegalovirus infection status. A later analysis re-analyzed previously published TCR beta repertoires from several hundred donors and added high-resolution HLA genotyping to study TCR occurrence patterns. The later analysis used no new phenotypic data to find candidate immune exposures, relying instead on TCR beta sequences and their occurrence across donors. In an earlier analysis of a few hundred of the donors, high-throughput TCR beta sequencing was used to judge whether each TCR beta V gene segment behaved as functional or pseudogenic. Donor age, sex, ethnicity and CMV serostatus were compiled alongside the repertoire data. Genome-wide SNP genotypes for about 55% of the roughly 670 donors were used in a later genetic analysis, which treated that subset as a discovery cohort. All discovery cohort repertoires had been generated on a single sequencing platform. Both class I and class II loci were covered by HLA typing, at four-digit resolution. The number of donors typed differed by locus, with roughly 620-640 for A, B, C, DRB1 and DQB1, roughly 520 for DQA1, 606 for DPA1, and some 470 for DPB1. Because of strong linkage in the cohort, five DR-DQ haplotypes were treated as single units for association and clustering. Among about 410 genotyped donors of the cohort, an average of approximately 220,000 unique TCR beta nucleotide sequences was sequenced per donor, of which about 19% were non-productive.

For this clone: No antigen is known for it. No clone much larger than this one lies a single base away; base qualities are absent.

The CDR3 holds 10 amino acids from the cysteine to the phenylalanine. Only the CDR3 region is kept as DNA, spanning 30 bases read in frame from base 1. The trim is 5 bases for V and 7 bases for J, with a gap of 8 bases between the germline ends. CDR1 DFQATT and CDR2 SNEGSKA were looked up in the germline V gene (reference sequence). The cohort consisted of hundreds of healthy bone marrow donors. At the time of sampling, all cohort members were nominally healthy, though unrecorded immune exposures were likely present. The donor tested CMV seropositive, placing the donor among the 310 or so seropositive members of the cohort. Each donor provided a peripheral blood sample, and peripheral blood mononuclear cells were used for TCR beta sequencing. The Qiagen DNeasy Blood Extraction Kit was used to extract genomic DNA from the blood cell samples. The receptor library was made with the immunoSEQ multiplex PCR assay. The multiplex PCR relied on a mix of 60 forward primers for TCR Vbeta segments and 13 reverse primers for TCR Jbeta segments. The CDR3 region of rearranged TCR beta genes was amplified from genomic DNA with a multiplex PCR assay. On the Illumina HiSeq System, the amplified TCR beta libraries were sequenced as 87-base-pair reads. On the study's bioinformatics: A later analysis counted about 80 million unique TCR beta chains across the 550 to 800 repertoires, and around 9.9 million of these chains were shared by at least two donors. To remove PCR and sequencing errors, raw reads were error-corrected and collapsed into unique sequences using a nearest-neighbor algorithm that merged closely related sequences. CDR3 sequences were aligned to IMGT reference sequences to assign V, D and J gene segments. For a sequence to be retained, at least a six-nucleotide match to both a V gene segment and a J gene segment was required. A rearrangement counted as productive if the CDR3 had no stop codons and remained in frame with V and J, and every other rearrangement counted as non-productive. Following IMGT convention, CDR3 was defined as the stretch from the second conserved V-encoded cysteine up to the conserved J-encoded phenylalanine. The earlier analysis of 587 of the donors excluded any sequence lacking an unambiguous match to a single V gene segment. In an earlier analysis of a few hundred of the donors, V segments were called functional above 56.7% productive rearrangements and were called segregating when the between-donor standard deviation exceeded 5%. A statistical classification framework was developed to diagnose cytomegalovirus status using the catalog of TCR beta chain sequences. In a later analysis, V and J genes were assigned by comparing TCR nucleotide sequences against IMGT/GENE-DB human TR gene sequences. The TCRdist pipeline was used in a later analysis to assign CDR3 sequences and most-parsimonious VDJ recombination scenarios. A later analysis defined each TCR beta chain by its CDR3 amino acid sequence plus V-gene family, and excluded reads lacking a unique V-gene family. In a later analysis, approximately 640 highly shared, low-generation-probability nucleotide sequences were removed to address suspected cross-contamination and a sequencing artifact. For each public chain, a later analysis derived a clonal expansion index from normalized ranks of inferred template counts within each repertoire. In a later analysis, generation probabilities were computed with a VDJ recombination model fitted to out-of-frame rearrangements, and the resulting probabilities were checked against IGoR. In a later analysis, TCR-TCR, TCR-HLA and TCR-CMV co-occurrence was scored with hypergeometric tests, and a repertoire-size bias correction was applied to TCR pairs. In a later analysis, false discovery rates were estimated by permuting HLA or CMV assignments 20 times. In a later analysis, co-occurring TCRs were grouped using DBSCAN, with TCRdist sequence similarity added in when clustering inside HLA-allele-positive subsets. Co-occurrence clustering excluded repertoires with fewer than 30,000 or more than 120,000 public chains, plus five with anomalous nucleotide sharing. Not all clones reach the TCRdb copy of this immuneACCESS table, which keeps in-frame sequences only. Checked studies attribute under half of the gap to unresolved V genes and leave the rest unexplained. V and J calls plus clone size are reproduced from that table; the DNA served to infer D and trimming. The sample table shows 50,000 to 65,000 clones, and approximately 70% are seen once. The ten largest clones represent 20% to 25% of the sample.

Here is what the overall study found, with its caveats: A later genetic analysis reported fewer N-insertions in productive TCRs among donors in an Asian-associated ancestry cluster than the roughly 670-donor mean. The study listed around 160 TCR beta chains as associated with cytomegalovirus. The classifier was reported to diagnose cytomegalovirus status with high specificity and sensitivity in both the original cohort and the validation cohort. It was suggested by the authors that the approach could potentially be generalized to other disease states and immunological phenotypes. Sequencing depth was assumed to be roughly uniform across donors in the presence/absence analyses, though that assumption may not hold. The only immune exposure information available for the cohort was CMV serostatus. A later analysis associated about 17,000 TCR beta sequences with specific HLA alleles at a false discovery rate of 0.05. In vitro tests confirmed that a few of the cytomegalovirus-associated TCR beta chains recognize cytomegalovirus antigens. Only TCR beta chains were sequenced in this cohort, and the absence of alpha or paired-chain data limited detectable features. Because counts were too low, about 18 rarely observed V segments, including chromosome 9 orphons, were left out of the earlier analysis of several hundred of the donors. Correlated functional status among segregating V segments might be attributable to linkage disequilibrium, but an unknown experimental factor could not be ruled out. Most CMV-associated TCR beta chains appeared to be HLA-restricted in a later analysis, and the HLA associations seemed to be driven largely by CMV exposure. When HLA alleles, especially DR and DQ, strongly co-occurred, TCR associations were difficult to assign to individual alleles. A group of highly shared sequence variants was considered likely to be a technical artifact of the sequencing pipeline. Some IMGT-functional V segments, including TRBV6-2 and TRBV6-3, could not be told apart with the 87-base-pair reads, so those segments were excluded. Most TCR sequences were observed very rarely across donors, whereas some public TCRs were present in many individuals. Broadly in line with IMGT annotations, most TCR beta V segments showed up in productive rearrangements about 87% or about 30% of the time in an earlier analysis of approximately 640 of the donors. Because some donors lacked HLA typing at each locus, the association tests relied only on the typed subset. A later analysis found that HLA-associated TCR beta chains were more clonally expanded and had lower generation probabilities than equally common non-associated chains. A further reported finding was that TCR beta sequences accurately predicted the HLA-A and HLA-B alleles for most subjects in the first cohort. According to a later analysis, TCR association rates differed among HLA loci, with DRB1 alleles showing the most associated TCRs and HLA-C alleles showing the fewest. A later analysis reported that several top co-occurrence clusters appeared linked to parvovirus B19, influenza, CMV and Epstein-Barr virus. An association between a missense DCLRE1C variant and V-gene and J-gene trimming of TCR beta chains was found in a later genetic analysis and replicated in an independent cohort.

This clonotype was obtained from a woman between 45 and 60 years old in good health and CMV-seropositive. This chain joins TRBV20-1 to TRBJ2-5; the D gene lacks a confident call. Sequences were obtained from PBMCs. CDR3 reads: CSALVGTQYF. The DNA reads as follows: TGCAGTGCTTTGGTCGGGACCCAGTACTTC.